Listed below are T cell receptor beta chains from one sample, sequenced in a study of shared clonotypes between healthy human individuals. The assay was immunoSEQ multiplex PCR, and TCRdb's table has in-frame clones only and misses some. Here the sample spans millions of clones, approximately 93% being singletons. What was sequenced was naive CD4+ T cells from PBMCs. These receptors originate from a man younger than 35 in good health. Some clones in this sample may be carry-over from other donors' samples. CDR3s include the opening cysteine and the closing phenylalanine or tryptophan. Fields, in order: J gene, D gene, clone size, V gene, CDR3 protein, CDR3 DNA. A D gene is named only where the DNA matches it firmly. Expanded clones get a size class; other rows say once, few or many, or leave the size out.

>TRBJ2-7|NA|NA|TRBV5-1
CASSLGAGTTYEQYF
TGCGCCAGCAGCTTGGGTGCAGGGACAACCTACGAGCAGTACTTC
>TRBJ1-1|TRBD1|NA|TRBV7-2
CASSFAGQGVTEAFF
TGTGCCAGCAGCTTCGCGGGACAGGGCGTCACTGAAGCTTTCTTT
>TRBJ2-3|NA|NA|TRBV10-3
CAISELQQGYTQYF
TGTGCCATCAGTGAACTACAACAGGGTTATACGCAGTATTTT
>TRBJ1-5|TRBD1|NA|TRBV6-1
CASSEELGGTARVSNQPQHF
TGTGCCAGCAGTGAGGAGTTAGGCGGGACAGCGAGGGTCAGCAATCAGCCCCAGCATTTT
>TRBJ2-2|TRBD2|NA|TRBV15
CATSRRLAGASGELFF
TGTGCCACCAGCAGAAGACTAGCGGGAGCATCCGGGGAGCTGTTTTTT
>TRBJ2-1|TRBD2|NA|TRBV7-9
CASSTLAGGPTTTYNEQFF
TGTGCCAGCAGCACTCTAGCGGGAGGGCCGACTACCACCTACAATGAGCAGTTCTTC
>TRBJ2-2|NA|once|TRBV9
CASSGTDLFTGELFF
TGTGCCAGCAGCGGGACGGACCTTTTCACCGGGGAGCTGTTTTTT
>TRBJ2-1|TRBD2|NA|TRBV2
CASSELGTSRILGEQFF
TGTGCCAGCAGTGAGTTAGGGACTAGCCGGATCCTGGGTGAGCAGTTCTTC
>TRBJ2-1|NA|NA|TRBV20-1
CSGGTPNEQFF
TGCAGTGGGGGGACCCCTAATGAGCAGTTCTTC
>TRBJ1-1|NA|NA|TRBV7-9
CASSLPGAQLTEAFF
TGTGCCAGCAGCTTACCGGGAGCCCAACTCACTGAAGCTTTCTTT
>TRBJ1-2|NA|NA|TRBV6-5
CASSSRDGGLYGYTF
TGTGCCAGCAGTTCCCGGGACGGCGGCCTCTATGGCTACACCTTC
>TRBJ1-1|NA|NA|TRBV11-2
CASSLSEGWNTEAFF
TGTGCCAGCAGCTTATCGGAAGGGTGGAACACTGAAGCCTTCTTT
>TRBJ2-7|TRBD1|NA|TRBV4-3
CASSQSRTGSALEQYF
TGCGCCAGCAGCCAATCCCGGACAGGATCTGCCCTCGAGCAGTACTTC
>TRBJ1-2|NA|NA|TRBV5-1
CASSSGDGAGYTF
TGCGCCAGCAGCTCGGGGGACGGAGCTGGCTACACCTTC
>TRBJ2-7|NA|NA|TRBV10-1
CASHGRPAKYEQYF
TGCGCCAGCCATGGGCGGCCTGCTAAATACGAGCAGTACTTC
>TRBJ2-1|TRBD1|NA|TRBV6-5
CASSPGGAPYNEQFF
TGTGCCAGCAGCCCAGGGGGCGCACCCTACAATGAGCAGTTCTTC
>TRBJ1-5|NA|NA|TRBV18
CASSQRGASPAQPQHF
TGTGCCAGCTCACAGAGGGGAGCCTCCCCGGCCCAGCCCCAGCATTTT
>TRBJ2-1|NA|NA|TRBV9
CASSVGGTSISYNEQFF
TGTGCCAGCAGCGTAGGCGGGACTTCTATCTCCTACAATGAGCAGTTCTTC